The 26 T cell receptor beta chains presented below share a single source sample, sequenced in a study of T cell responses to AZD1222 COVID-19 vaccine. Here immunoSEQ multiplex PCR was the method, and the copy in TCRdb shows in-frame clones only, minus some. This repertoire shows 150,000 or so clones, more than 80% found once; its top ten account for more than 0.8%. Sequences were derived from peripheral blood, sampled on day 0 of MenACWY control vaccination. All receptors derive from an adult in good health.

The chain couples TRBV14 to TRBJ1-2; D ambiguous. CDR1 and CDR2 from the germline V gene are SGHDN and FVKESK. Trimming left V 0 bases short and J 5 bases short, with 10 bases between. The CDR3 consists of 14 residues. The CDR3 loop is CASSQDLESYGYTF. In nucleotides, the CDR3 is TGTGCCAGCAGCCAAGATCTAGAGAGTTATGGCTACACCTTC.

This chain uses TRBV4-1 with TRBJ1-2; no clear D gene. The CDR3 is 12 amino acids. The germline gives CDR1 MGHRA, CDR2 YSYEKL. V shed 2 bases and J shed 8 bases, with 9 bases lying between them. The CDR3 loop reads CASSQPAIGYTF. The CDR3 DNA sequence: TGCGCCAGCAGCCAACCCGCTATAGGCTACACCTTC.

The V and J genes are TRBV27 and TRBJ2-3, with D unresolved. V lost 5 bases to trimming and J lost 2 bases, with 2 bases between them. There are 11 residues in the CDR3. Per the germline V gene, CDR1 is MNHEY and CDR2 is SMNVEV (reference sequence). CDR3 amino acids: CASSTTDTQYF. CDR3 sequence (DNA): TGTGCCAGCAGTACCACAGATACGCAGTATTTT.

V is TRBV10-3 and J is TRBJ1-2; no clear D gene. This CDR3 has 14 amino acids. Between the trimmed V and J ends, which lost 1 base and 6 bases, there was a span of 12 bases. Germline V gene sequence: CDR1 ENHRY, CDR2 SYGVKD. CDR3 amino acids: CAISELIADHGYTF. The DNA of the CDR3 is TGTGCCATCAGTGAGTTGATAGCAGACCATGGCTACACCTTC.

The rearrangement links TRBV28 to TRBJ1-5; the D gene is possibly TRBD1 (6 bases). There are 16 residues in the CDR3. Looked up from germline, CDR1 is MDHEN and CDR2 is SYDVKM. V lost 3 bases and J lost 4, with 16 bases in between. The CDR3 region is CASSFPRGGGNQPQHF. The CDR3 DNA sequence: TGTGCCAGCAGTTTCCCGCGAGGGGGTGGGAATCAGCCCCAGCATTTT.

The chain carries TRBV7-2 and TRBJ1-6, with 9 bases lining up with TRBD1. CDR1 is SGHTA and CDR2 is FQGNSA in the germline V gene. The CDR3 length is 15 residues. J was trimmed by 9 bases and V by 5 bases; bases with no gene match: 8. The CDR3 sequence is CASSPATGGRSPLHF. In DNA, the CDR3 is TGTGCCAGCAGCCCCGCGACAGGGGGACGTTCACCCCTCCACTTT.

This clone was recorded only once. The chain has TRBV5-1 and TRBJ2-5, with 10 bases that match TRBD1. The V gene end was trimmed by 0 bases and the J gene end by 5 bases; junction bases not matched to a gene: 4. The CDR3 contains 15 residues. Germline lookup yields CDR1 SGHRS and CDR2 YFSETQ. CDR3 residues: CASSLGTGGWETQYF. CDR3 sequence (DNA): TGCGCCAGCAGCTTGGGGACAGGGGGTTGGGAGACCCAGTACTTC.

The gene calls are TRBV6-5 and TRBJ1-2; tentatively, D is TRBD1 (5 bases). CDR3 size: 14 residues. Germline-derived CDR1 and CDR2 are MNHEY and SVGAGI. Trimming cost V 6 bases and J 7 bases, with 18 bases left between them. CDR3 sequence reads: CASRNRVLGLGYTF. The CDR3 nucleotides are TGTGCCAGCAGAAACCGGGTCTTGGGGCTTGGCTACACCTTC.

The chain recombines TRBV5-6 with TRBJ1-4, with a weak D call TRBD1 (5 bases). CDR1 SGHDT and CDR2 YYEEEE come from the germline V gene. This CDR3 has 13 residues. Trimming cost V 4 bases and J 7 bases, with 11 bases left between them. CDR3 amino acids: CASSGGTFEKLFF. The CDR3 coding sequence is TGTGCCAGCAGCGGCGGGACTTTTGAAAAACTGTTTTTT.

The V call is TRBV29-1, the J call TRBJ1-1; TRBD1 matches at 7 bases. The CDR3 extends over 15 amino acids. Germline CDR1 and CDR2: SQVTM and ANQGSEA. With 1 base clipped from V and 0 bases from J, the junction kept 5 bases outside the gene matches. The CDR3 is CSVEVDRQMNTEAFF. DNA of the CDR3: TGCAGCGTTGAAGTGGACAGGCAAATGAACACTGAAGCTTTCTTT.

J is TRBJ2-6 and V is TRBV9; no definite D call. Trimming took 0 bases from V and 0 from J, leaving 4 bases between them. Germline V gene sequence: CDR1 SGDLS, CDR2 YYNGEE. The CDR3 has 15 residues. The CDR3, as DNA: TGTGCCAGCAGCGTAGTGTCCTCTGGGGCCAACGTCCTGACTTTC. Protein: CASSVVSSGANVLTF.

DNA for the CDR3: TGTGCCAGCAGCCGTAGTCCCCCCTACGAGCAGTACTTC. Translated: CASSRSPPYEQYF. The chain employs TRBV12-3 or TRBV12-4 and TRBJ2-7, with D hard to call. The CDR3 runs 13 residues. Trimming shortened V by 6 bases and J by 2 bases, and 11 bases separated the two germline ends.

This clone was seen only a few times. The V call is TRBV5-1, the J call TRBJ1-1, with D possibly being TRBD1 (6 bases). The length of the CDR3 is 15 residues. Per germline, CDR1 SGHRS and CDR2 YFSETQ. V lost 0 bases and J lost 3, with 12 bases in between. CDR3 sequence (DNA): TGCGCCAGCAGCTTGGCAGGAAACAGGGACACTGAAGCTTTCTTT. It yields the protein CASSLAGNRDTEAFF.

The genes are TRBV5-8 and TRBJ1-5; no clear D gene. The CDR3 runs to 17 residues. Per the germline V gene, CDR1 is SGHTS and CDR2 is YDEGEE. Trimming shortened V by 0 bases and J by 0 bases, and 13 bases separated the two germline ends. CDR3: CASSLVQTSYSNQPQHF. DNA for the CDR3: TGTGCCAGCAGCTTGGTACAAACATCTTATAGCAATCAGCCCCAGCATTTT.

This clone was found a few times. V is TRBV5-1 and J is TRBJ2-7, with 11 bases identical to TRBD1. Germline lookup yields CDR1 SGHRS and CDR2 YFSETQ. The CDR3 loop spans 14 amino acids. Unmatched junction bases numbered 7, after V lost 5 bases and J lost 6 bases. CDR3 amino acids: CASSTGQGGSEQYF. The CDR3 DNA sequence: TGCGCCAGCAGTACGGGACAGGGGGGCTCCGAGCAGTACTTC.

CDR3 DNA: TGTGCCAGTAGTATTGAGGGGAGGCATAGAGCAACTAATGAAAAACTGTTTTTT. Protein product: CASSIEGRHRATNEKLFF. The rearrangement joins TRBV19 to TRBJ1-4, with D possibly matching TRBD1 (5 bases). This CDR3 is 18 amino acids long. V was pared by 3 bases and J by 0 bases, with 17 bases between. Germline V lookup: CDR1 LNHDA, CDR2 SQIVND (reference sequence).

The chain carries TRBV4-3 and TRBJ1-2; D remains unclear. V gave up 1 base and J gave up 3 bases, with 15 bases separating them. The CDR3 extends over 16 amino acids. Germline CDR1 LGHNA, CDR2 YSLEER. CDR3 nucleotide sequence: TGCGCCAGCAGCCAAGGATCATGGCAGTTTTACTATGGCTACACCTTC. It encodes CASSQGSWQFYYGYTF.

In this sample, this clone turned up once. The junction and the germline gene differ at one end; a read error may be behind it. J is TRBJ1-2 and V is TRBV6-1; 7 bases match TRBD1. The CDR3 extends over 10 amino acids. Germline CDR1 reads MNHNS; CDR2 reads SASEGT. CDR3 residues: CASSERGTAF. In nucleotides, the CDR3 is TGTGCCAGCAGTGAAAGAGGGACAGCCTTC.

This chain links TRBV4-1 with TRBJ2-7; a weak D match, TRBD2 (6 bases). This CDR3 region has 16 residues. Germline assignment: CDR1 MGHRA and CDR2 YSYEKL. V was trimmed by 0 bases and J by 0 bases, leaving 12 bases between them. For the CDR3, the DNA is TGCGCCAGCAGCCAAGACCGTAGCGGTCTCTCCTACGAGCAGTACTTC. Its protein is CASSQDRSGLSYEQYF.

The chain joins TRBV14 to TRBJ1-1; 7 nucleotides align to TRBD1. With 4 bases clipped from V and 3 bases from J, the junction kept 8 bases outside the gene matches. Germline CDR1 is SGHDN and CDR2 is FVKESK. The CDR3 loop spans 15 amino acids. The CDR3 sequence: CASSPKQGWDTEAFF. The DNA for the CDR3 is TGTGCCAGCAGCCCGAAACAGGGGTGGGACACTGAAGCTTTCTTT.

This chain links TRBV19 with TRBJ2-3; 8 nucleotides line up with TRBD2. J gave up 2 bases and V 7 bases, and 5 bases lay outside the gene matches. The CDR3 covers 14 residues. Germline CDR1 reads LNHDA; CDR2 reads SQIVND (reference sequence). CDR3 sequence reads: CASTVAGHTDTQYF. The CDR3 nucleotides are TGTGCCAGTACGGTAGCGGGACACACAGATACGCAGTATTTT.

The V gene is TRBV6-5, the J gene TRBJ1-1, with TRBD1 as a possible D gene (6 bases). Germline V CDR1 and CDR2: MNHEY, SVGAGI. The V end lost 7 bases, the J end lost 4 bases, and 13 bases lay between the germline ends. There are 13 residues in the CDR3. The CDR3 sequence: CASNFDRSTEAFF. The CDR3 DNA reads TGTGCCAGCAACTTTGACAGGTCCACTGAAGCTTTCTTT.

The chain joins TRBV6-6 to TRBJ1-2; the match to TRBD1 covers 8 bases. With 5 bases clipped from V and 6 bases from J, the junction kept 20 bases outside the gene matches. CDR3 length: 18 amino acids. From germline, CDR1 is MNHNY and CDR2 SVGAGI (reference sequence). The CDR3 sequence: CASSRPRMLRTGIHGYTF. In DNA, the CDR3 is TGTGCCAGCAGTCGGCCTCGAATGTTAAGGACAGGGATCCATGGCTACACCTTC.

V is TRBV5-1 and J is TRBJ1-1; D remains unclear. Trimming pared 2 bases from V and 6 bases from J, leaving 17 bases between. The germline V gene has CDR1 SGHRS and CDR2 YFSETQ. The CDR3 contains 15 residues. The CDR3 loop reads CASSFSGITGAEAFF. CDR3 DNA sequence: TGCGCCAGCAGCTTCTCCGGTATTACTGGGGCTGAAGCTTTCTTT.

This sequence joins TRBV4-1 and TRBJ1-5; 8 bases are a match to TRBD1. CDR1 and CDR2 from the germline V gene are MGHRA and YSYEKL. The CDR3 has 15 amino acids. With V trimmed by 4 bases and J by 7 bases, 9 bases remained unmatched. For the CDR3, the DNA is TGCGCCAGCAGCCCCCGGGACAGGTTCGAGCAGCCCCAGCATTTT. This encodes CASSPRDRFEQPQHF.

The chain combines TRBV28 with TRBJ1-5; 7 nucleotides line up with TRBD1. The CDR3 length is 16 residues. Germline V lookup: CDR1 MDHEN, CDR2 SYDVKM. The J segment lost 0 bases and the V segment lost 7 bases, leaving 9 bases of the junction unmatched. The CDR3 region is CASIPGQIYSNQPQHF. The CDR3 coding sequence is TGTGCCAGCATACCGGGACAGATCTATAGCAATCAGCCCCAGCATTTT.